These 4 T cell receptor beta chains were all obtained from the same sample, sequenced in a study of Tregs in tolerant kidney transplant recipients. Clones were sequenced by immunoSEQ multiplex PCR, and TCRdb holds only the in-frame ones, with some missing. The table lists about 94,000 clones, 93% of them singletons. Sequencing was performed on CD4+ T cells from blood, taken before the transplant. The receptor set was obtained from a human donor who received a combined kidney and bone marrow transplant.

The chain uses TRBV5-1 and TRBJ2-4; 10 bases line up with TRBD1. V lost 2 bases, J lost 11 bases, and 22 bases stayed unmatched. Germline V gene sequence: CDR1 SGHRS, CDR2 YFSETQ. The CDR3 covers 19 residues. Written as DNA, the CDR3 is TGCGCCAGCAGCTTAAGTCCCGGGACAGGGGTCGGATCCGTTGCCCTTCAGTACTTC. It translates to CASSLSPGTGVGSVALQYF.

This chain joins TRBV4-2 and TRBJ1-5, with 7 bases matching TRBD1. Germline trimming cut 4 bases from V and 3 bases from J; bases unmatched to any gene: 6. The CDR3 runs 15 residues. CDR1 LGHNA and CDR2 YNFKEQ come from the germline V gene. CDR3 loop: CASSRDSTTNQPQHF. The CDR3 DNA follows: TGTGCCAGCAGCCGGGACAGCACAACCAATCAGCCCCAGCATTTT.

The chain carries TRBV19 and TRBJ1-2; 8 bases map to TRBD1. Germline lookup yields CDR1 LNHDA and CDR2 SQIVND (reference sequence). Trimming removed 5 bases from V and 2 bases from J; junction bases left unmatched: 7. This CDR3 has 15 residues. For the CDR3, the DNA is TGTGCCAGTAGTCTCGCCCGGACAGGGAACTATGGCTACACCTTC. Amino acid sequence: CASSLARTGNYGYTF.

V is TRBV5-5 and J is TRBJ2-1, with D uncertain. The CDR3 contains 13 residues. From germline, CDR1 is SGHKS and CDR2 YYEKEE (reference sequence). V shed 2 bases and J shed 6 bases, with 9 bases lying between them. CDR3 bases: TGTGCCAGCAGCTTACTACTTCTCAATGAGCAGTTCTTC. This translates into CASSLLLLNEQFF. Together with reference TRBV5-5 and TRBJ2-1, the CDR3 gives the full variable domain: DAGVTQSPTHLIKTRGQQVTLRCSPISGHKSVSWYQQVLGQGPQFIFQYYEKEERGRGNFPDRFSARQFPNYSSELNVNALLLGDSALYLCASSLLLLNEQFFGPGTRLTVL.